The clone carrying this T cell receptor beta chain appeared a few times. Its specificity is not known. This specimen comes from a study of T-cell reconstitution after alpha-beta-depleted transplantation in children. Between the trimmed V and J ends, which lost 1 base and 6 bases, there was a span of 12 bases. The CDR3 has 15 amino acids. The V gene's germline CDR1 is MGHDK and CDR2 SYGVNS. General study results and limits: From newly produced T cells came most of the T-cell counts and diversity one year after transplant. Several hundred expanded graft clones reportedly supplied alpha-beta T cells about two months after transplant. In some patients, recipient T cells and intrathymic progenitors surviving conditioning explained high day-60 diversity.

Preparation of the TCRbeta library was carried out with unique molecular identifiers. TCRdb re-called the PCR reads through MiXCR, storing one row per CDR3 protein. In the table there are hundreds of thousands of distinct CDR3 sequences, roughly 13% of which are singletons. The receptor's source is a girl aged 2-15 years with congenital amegakaryocytic thrombocytopenia, due to receive a stem cell transplant. This specimen was PBMCs, taken before TCRalphabeta/CD19-depleted stem cell transplant. This chain joins TRBV25-1 and TRBJ1-4, with a weak D call TRBD1 (5 bases). The CDR3 here is CASSEFRAKDEKLFF. In DNA form, the CDR3 reads TGTGCCAGCAGTGAATTCAGGGCTAAGGATGAAAAACTGTTTTTT.